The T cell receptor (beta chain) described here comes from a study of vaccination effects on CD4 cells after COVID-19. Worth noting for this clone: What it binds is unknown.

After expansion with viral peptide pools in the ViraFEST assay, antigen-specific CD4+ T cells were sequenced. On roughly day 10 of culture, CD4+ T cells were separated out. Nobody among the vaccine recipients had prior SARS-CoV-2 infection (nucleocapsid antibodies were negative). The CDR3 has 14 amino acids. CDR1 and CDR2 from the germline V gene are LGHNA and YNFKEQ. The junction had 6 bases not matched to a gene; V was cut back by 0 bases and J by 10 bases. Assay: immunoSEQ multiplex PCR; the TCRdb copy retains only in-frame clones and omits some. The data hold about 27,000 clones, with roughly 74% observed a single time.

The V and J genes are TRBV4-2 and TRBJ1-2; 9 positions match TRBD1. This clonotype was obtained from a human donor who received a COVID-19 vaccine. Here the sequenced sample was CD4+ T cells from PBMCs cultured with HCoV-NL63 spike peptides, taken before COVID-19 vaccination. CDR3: CASSQDGTGRVYTF. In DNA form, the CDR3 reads TGTGCCAGCAGCCAAGATGGGACAGGGCGCGTCTACACCTTC.